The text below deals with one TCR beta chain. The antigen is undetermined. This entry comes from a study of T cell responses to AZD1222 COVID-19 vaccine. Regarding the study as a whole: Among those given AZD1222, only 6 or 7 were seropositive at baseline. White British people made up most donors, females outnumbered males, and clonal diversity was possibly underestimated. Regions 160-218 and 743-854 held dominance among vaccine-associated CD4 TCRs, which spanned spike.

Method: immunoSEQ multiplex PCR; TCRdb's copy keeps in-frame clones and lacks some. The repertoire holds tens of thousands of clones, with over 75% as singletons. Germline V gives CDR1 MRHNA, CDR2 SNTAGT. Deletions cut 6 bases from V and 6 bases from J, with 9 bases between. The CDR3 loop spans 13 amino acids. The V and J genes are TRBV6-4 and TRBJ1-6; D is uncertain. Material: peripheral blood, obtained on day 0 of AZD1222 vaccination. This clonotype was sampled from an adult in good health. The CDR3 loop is CASRAGFNSPLHF. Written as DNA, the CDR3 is TGTGCCAGCAGAGCGGGTTTTAATTCACCCCTCCACTTT.